This record covers a single T cell receptor beta chain. Its antigen is not known. Template switching added a universal primer site, and cDNA bore unique molecular identifiers. In TCRdb, the 5' RACE reads were re-called with MiXCR into one record per CDR3 protein. The sample lists approximately 1.8 million distinct CDR3 sequences, roughly a third seen once, with more than 0.25% in the top ten. Germline values: CDR1 SGHRS, CDR2 YFSETQ. With 0 bases clipped from V and 7 bases from J, the junction kept 13 bases outside the gene matches. CDR3 length: 18 residues. Healthy Caucasians made up all donors. These data come from a study of identical twins. Study-level findings and limits: Out-of-frame TCR alpha sharing in monozygotic twins exceeded recombination model predictions.

The receptor was derived from a newborn girl in good health. The sequencing sample was made of cord blood. This chain links TRBV5-1 with TRBJ1-6; 7 bases match TRBD1. The CDR3 is CASSLVSTGRLENSPLHF. CDR3 nucleotides: TGCGCCAGCAGCTTGGTCTCGACAGGGCGGTTGGAAAATTCACCCCTCCACTTT. The full variable domain, in which reference TRBV5-1 and TRBJ1-6 provide the parts outside the CDR3, is KAGVTQTPRYLIKTRGQQVTLSCSPISGHRSVSWYQQTPGQGLQFLFEYFSETQRNKGNFPGRFSGRQFSNSRSEMNVSTLELGDSALYLCASSLVSTGRLENSPLHFGNGTRLTVT.